What follows describes a single TCR beta chain. These data are taken from a study of T cell responses to AZD1222 COVID-19 vaccine. Here immunoSEQ multiplex PCR was the method, and the copy in TCRdb shows in-frame clones only, minus some. The table records about 140,000 clones, 90% of them present only once. The germline CDR1 and CDR2 sequences are MNHEY and SMNVEV (reference sequence). The CDR3 has 14 residues. The V end was cut by 3 bases, the J end by 1 base, with 9 bases between. The J gene is TRBJ1-1, the V gene TRBV27; D is unresolved. The sequence derives from an adult in good health. The sequences come from peripheral blood, collected on day 0 of AZD1222 vaccination. The CDR3 region is CASSFDRRNTEAFF. For the CDR3, the DNA is TGTGCCAGCAGTTTCGACCGACGGAACACTGAAGCTTTCTTT.